This T cell receptor (beta chain) originates from a study of blood T cell repertoires in COVID-19 (dated by TCRdb to the early 2020s). Study-wide context: The collaborator samples originated in the United States, Italy and Spain and spanned the acute and convalescent phases of COVID-19. The material from the prospective study consisted of cDNA or gDNA derived from T cells, B-cell-depleted T cells, or PBMCs. Deeply sampled blood TCRbeta repertoires from subjects exposed to, actively infected with, or recovered from COVID-19 were included in the dataset. The repertoires were released in a freely available public database intended as a resource for research on the immune response to SARS-CoV-2. The samples were drawn from two sources: the first 160 participants of the ongoing ImmuneRACE study, and 1,254 subjects contributed by 6 global collaborators. Sample metadata almost always included a de-identified subject ID, COVID-19 status, age in years and sex. HLA class I and class II types, where available, came from metadata supplied by the sample provider rather than from assay-based typing.

Study-level results and caveats: The quantity of clinical and demographic metadata differed by source and by participant and was supplied without curation.

V and J are truncated by 1 base and 2 bases respectively, leaving an intervening sequence of 12 bases. From a lookup of the germline V gene, CDR1 and CDR2 are SGHRS and YFSETQ. The CDR3 numbers 15 residues from cysteine through phenylalanine. Here the CDR3 DNA is all that survives: 45 bases in frame from base 1. At one collaborating source in Seattle, patients were enrolled during active infection and were followed longitudinally through the course of disease. Whole blood was collected in K2EDTA tubes by collaborating institutions according to the institutions' own protocols. For TCRbeta analysis, collaborators shipped samples in one of three forms: frozen whole blood, isolated PBMCs, or DNA extracted from either of those sample types. The immunoSEQ Assay, a bias-controlled multiplex PCR, was used to amplify TCRbeta CDR3 regions from genomic DNA. The original methods were these. The number of nucleated cells in each sample was estimated by amplification of reference gene primers within the assay. To quantify the absolute abundance of each unique TCRbeta CDR3 rearrangement, sequence reads were collapsed and filtered. For each sample, productive Simpson clonality was calculated by taking the square root of Simpson's diversity index across productive rearrangements. TCRdb re-hosts the immuneACCESS table, in-frame sequences only. Its copies lack some clones; in the studies checked, an unresolved V gene accounts for under half of them, and the cause for the rest is not known. D and trimming come from the DNA, and the V and J calls and clone size come from that table. The sample contains over 450,000 clones, 85% to 90% of them found a single time. Less than 9% of the sample is held by the ten biggest clonotypes.

Comment on this clone: Its antigen is unknown. It has no much larger one-base neighbor in the sample; base qualities were not kept.

The V gene is TRBV5-1 and the J gene is TRBJ2-5, with the D gene call left open. The material sequenced was peripheral blood. The receptor's source is a woman between 45 and 65 years old with COVID-19, enrolled during active disease. The DNA reads TGCGCCAGCAGCTTGTTATCAGTAACGCAAGAGACCCAGTACTTC. It encodes CASSLLSVTQETQYF.